This paragraph covers one T cell receptor (beta chain) sequence. Its antigen is still unknown. Base qualities are missing; no much larger clone stands one base away. The data originate from a study of glioma-infiltrating T cells after dendritic cell vaccination (dated by TCRdb to about 2016). Background on the whole study: Of the 15 or so glioblastoma patients in the cohort, all drawn from Phase I and II dendritic cell vaccination trials, 9 were newly diagnosed and 6 had recurrent disease. Survival after dendritic cell vaccination was correlated with TCR sequencing metrics, including TIL content and tumor-blood repertoire overlap. Between the early 2000s and the early 2010s, the patients were given dendritic cell vaccination pulsed with autologous tumor lysate. The vaccine was prepared from monocyte-derived dendritic cells that were cultured for seven days with IL-4 and GM-CSF and then pulsed overnight with autologous tumor lysate. Each patient got three intradermal injections of the dendritic cell vaccine, spaced at biweekly intervals, in the arm below the axilla. Deep sequencing of TCR beta CDR3 regions was used to quantify tumor-infiltrating lymphocyte content and compare tumor and blood repertoires in dendritic cell-vaccinated glioblastoma patients. General conclusions and limits of the study: Higher estimated pretreatment TIL content predicted longer time to progression and overall survival after dendritic cell vaccination. The three-group TCR overlap response model was characterized as speculative, and prospective validation of the model was stated to be required. No direct relationship between TCR clonality and survival was found, suggesting a diverse polyclonal response may matter. The cohort was small and heterogeneous, and full blood and tumor sets were available for few patients, with initial-recurrent tumor pairs available for even fewer patients.

Trimmed from V: 0 bases; trimmed from J: 0 bases; junction bases lacking a gene match: 11. The CDR3 contains 20 residues, cysteine and phenylalanine counted. CDR3 DNA is the only sequence kept; it has 60 bases, read in frame from the first base. CDR1 is given as LNHDA and CDR2 as SQIVND, both from the germline V gene (reference sequence). Selection of patients required sufficient residual fresh-frozen tumor tissue and over two years of available survival data. An isocitrate dehydrogenase mutation was not carried by any of the glioblastoma patients, although molecular status was otherwise variable. PBMC were collected before vaccination, two weeks after the third vaccination, and at tumor progression when it occurred. Genomic DNA was extracted with the Qiagen DNeasy Blood extraction Kit. Using the immunoSEQ assay, TCRB CDR3 regions were amplified from around 2 micrograms of genomic DNA, or from all available DNA when less than that was on hand. Multiplex PCR used 60 forward primers for TCR V beta segments and 13 reverse primers for J beta segments. Synthetic control templates were spiked into each sample at limiting dilution to estimate reads per starting template. The Illumina HiSeq System generated 87 bp sequencing reads. Regarding the original processing steps: PCR and sequencing errors were removed by a nearest neighbor algorithm that merged closely related sequences. TCR overlap was measured as the percentage of unique tumor TCR beta sequences that were also present in the peripheral blood of the same patient. TCRdb stores this immuneACCESS table with in-frame sequences only. Part of the clones is absent; in the studies checked, under half of the shortfall reflects unresolved V genes, and no reason is known for the rest. V and J calls and clone size are given by that table; D and trimming were obtained from the DNA. The sample yields some 70,000 clones; about 86% were counted once. The ten largest clones represent roughly 7.9% of the sample.

The TCR comes from a human donor with glioblastoma. The rearrangement joined TRBV19 to TRBJ1-5; the central 10 bases match TRBD1. The starting material was blood, obtained before dendritic cell vaccination. The nucleotide sequence is TGTGCCAGTAGTATAGATCGTAGAAAGGGACAGGGGATTAGCAATCAGCCCCAGCATTTT. Its protein product is CASSIDRRKGQGISNQPQHF.